One T cell receptor beta chain is described in this entry. The data are from a study of CD8 T cells in ankylosing spondylitis. Trimming took off 2 bases at V and 0 bases at J, with 8 bases between the two ends. This CDR3 region has 15 residues. TCRdb called the 5' RACE reads again in MiXCR, with one record for every CDR3 protein. In the table there are around 22,000 distinct CDR3 sequences, 10% to 15% of which are singletons. The receptor was derived from a male donor with ankylosing spondylitis or in good health (not recorded which). The V call is TRBV12-3 or TRBV12-4, the J call TRBJ1-5; no clear D. Source material: blood. The CDR3 nucleotides are TGTGCCAGCAGTTTACAGGCAGGTAGCAATCAGCCCCAGCATTTT. Amino acid sequence: CASSLQAGSNQPQHF.